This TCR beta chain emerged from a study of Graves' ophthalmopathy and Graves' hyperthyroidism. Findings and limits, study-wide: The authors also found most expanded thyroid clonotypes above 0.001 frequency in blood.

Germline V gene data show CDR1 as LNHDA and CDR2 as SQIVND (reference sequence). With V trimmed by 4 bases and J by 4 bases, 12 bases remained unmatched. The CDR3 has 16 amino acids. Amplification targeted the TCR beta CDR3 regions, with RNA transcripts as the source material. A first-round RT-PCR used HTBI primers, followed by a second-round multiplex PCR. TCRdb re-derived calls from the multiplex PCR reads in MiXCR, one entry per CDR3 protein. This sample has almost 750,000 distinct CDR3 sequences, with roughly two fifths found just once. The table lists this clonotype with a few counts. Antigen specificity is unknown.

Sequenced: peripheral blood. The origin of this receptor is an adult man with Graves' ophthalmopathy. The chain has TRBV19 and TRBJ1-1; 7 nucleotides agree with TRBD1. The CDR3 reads CASSTETGARGTEAFF. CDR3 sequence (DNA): TGTGCCAGTAGTACTGAAACAGGGGCGAGGGGCACTGAAGCTTTCTTT.